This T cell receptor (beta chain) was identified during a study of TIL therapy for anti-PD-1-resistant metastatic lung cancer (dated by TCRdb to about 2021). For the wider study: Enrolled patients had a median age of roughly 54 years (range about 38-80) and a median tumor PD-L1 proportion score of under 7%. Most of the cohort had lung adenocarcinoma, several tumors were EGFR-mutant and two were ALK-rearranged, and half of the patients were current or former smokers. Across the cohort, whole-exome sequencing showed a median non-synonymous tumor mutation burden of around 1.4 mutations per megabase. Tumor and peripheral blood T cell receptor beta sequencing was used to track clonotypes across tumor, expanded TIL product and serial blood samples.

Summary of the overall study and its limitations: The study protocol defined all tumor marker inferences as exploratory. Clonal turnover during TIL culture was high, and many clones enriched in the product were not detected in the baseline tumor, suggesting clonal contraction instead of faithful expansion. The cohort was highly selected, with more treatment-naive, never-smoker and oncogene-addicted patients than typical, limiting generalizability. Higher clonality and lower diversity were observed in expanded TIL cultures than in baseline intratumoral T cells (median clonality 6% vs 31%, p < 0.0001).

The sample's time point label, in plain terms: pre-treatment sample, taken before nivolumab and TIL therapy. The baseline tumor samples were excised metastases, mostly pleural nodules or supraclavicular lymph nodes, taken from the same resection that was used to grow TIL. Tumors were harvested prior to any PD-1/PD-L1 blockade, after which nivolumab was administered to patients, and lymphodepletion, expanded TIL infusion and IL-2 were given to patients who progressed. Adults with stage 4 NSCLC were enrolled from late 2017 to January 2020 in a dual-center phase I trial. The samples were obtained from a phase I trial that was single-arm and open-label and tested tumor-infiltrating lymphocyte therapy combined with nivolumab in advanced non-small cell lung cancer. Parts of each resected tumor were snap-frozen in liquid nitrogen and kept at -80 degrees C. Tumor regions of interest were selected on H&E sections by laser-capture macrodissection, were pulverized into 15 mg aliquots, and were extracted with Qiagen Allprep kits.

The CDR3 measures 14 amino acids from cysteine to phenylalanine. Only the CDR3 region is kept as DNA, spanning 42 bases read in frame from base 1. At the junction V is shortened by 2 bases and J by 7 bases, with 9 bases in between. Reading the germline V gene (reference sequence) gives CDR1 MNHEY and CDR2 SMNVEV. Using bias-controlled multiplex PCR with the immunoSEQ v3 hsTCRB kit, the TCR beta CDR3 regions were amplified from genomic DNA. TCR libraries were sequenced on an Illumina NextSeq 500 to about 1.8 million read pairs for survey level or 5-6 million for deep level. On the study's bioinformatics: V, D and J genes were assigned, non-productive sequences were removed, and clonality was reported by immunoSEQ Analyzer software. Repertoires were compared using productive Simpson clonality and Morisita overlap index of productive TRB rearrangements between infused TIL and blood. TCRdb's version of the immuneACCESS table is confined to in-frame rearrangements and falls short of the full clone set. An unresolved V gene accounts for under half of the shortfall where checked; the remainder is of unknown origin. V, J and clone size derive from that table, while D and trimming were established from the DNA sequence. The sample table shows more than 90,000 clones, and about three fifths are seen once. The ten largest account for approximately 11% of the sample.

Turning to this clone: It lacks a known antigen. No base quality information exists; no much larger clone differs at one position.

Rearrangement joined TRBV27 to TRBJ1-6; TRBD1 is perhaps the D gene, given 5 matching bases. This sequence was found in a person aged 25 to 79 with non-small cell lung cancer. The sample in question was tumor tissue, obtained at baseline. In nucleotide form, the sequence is TGTGCCAGCAGTTTAGGGGCAGTCAATTCACCCCTCCACTTT. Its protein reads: CASSLGAVNSPLHF.